The 2 T cell receptor beta chains listed next were all sequenced from one sample in a study of regulatory T cells in long-lasting Graves disease. The TCR beta library used iRepertoire HTBI primers with Arm-PCR amplification of CDR3. TCRdb re-analysed the multiplex PCR reads in MiXCR, keeping a single row per CDR3 protein. Of about 430,000 distinct CDR3 sequences listed, over 20% were seen once; the top ten hold 14%. Time point specified: persistent/refractory GD, antithyroid drugs over 5 years with positive TRAb. PBMC RNA served as the TCR library source. This specimen consisted of peripheral blood mononuclear cells (PBMCs), obtained when the disease was refractory, from a patient treated with antithyroid drugs. Receptor source: a female donor with Graves disease.

This clonotype has ten or more counts. V gene TRBV6-1 combines with J gene TRBJ1-1, with a tentative D call TRBD1 (6 bases). V lost 7 bases, J lost 2 bases, and 11 bases lay in between. Germline V CDR1 and CDR2: MNHNS, SASEGT. The CDR3 totals 13 residues. As DNA, the CDR3 is TGTGCCAGCACCAAACAGGGTAACACTGAAGCTTTCTTT. Its translation is CASTKQGNTEAFF.

This clonotype was found many times. This chain joins TRBV28 and TRBJ1-6; D may be TRBD1 (6 bases). CDR1 is MDHEN and CDR2 is SYDVKM in the germline V gene. Trimming shortened V by 3 bases and J by 7 bases, and 13 bases separated the two germline ends. The CDR3 runs 15 residues. CDR3 amino acids: CASSFGRTENSPLHF. The CDR3 DNA reads TGTGCCAGCAGTTTTGGTCGGACAGAGAATTCACCCCTCCACTTT. Looking up the rest from reference TRBV28 and TRBJ1-6 gives the full variable domain: DVKVTQSSRYLVKRTGEKVFLECVQDMDHENMFWYRQDPGLGLRLIYFSYDVKMKEKGDIPEGYSVSREKKERFSLILESASTNQTSMYLCASSFGRTENSPLHFGNGTRLTVT.